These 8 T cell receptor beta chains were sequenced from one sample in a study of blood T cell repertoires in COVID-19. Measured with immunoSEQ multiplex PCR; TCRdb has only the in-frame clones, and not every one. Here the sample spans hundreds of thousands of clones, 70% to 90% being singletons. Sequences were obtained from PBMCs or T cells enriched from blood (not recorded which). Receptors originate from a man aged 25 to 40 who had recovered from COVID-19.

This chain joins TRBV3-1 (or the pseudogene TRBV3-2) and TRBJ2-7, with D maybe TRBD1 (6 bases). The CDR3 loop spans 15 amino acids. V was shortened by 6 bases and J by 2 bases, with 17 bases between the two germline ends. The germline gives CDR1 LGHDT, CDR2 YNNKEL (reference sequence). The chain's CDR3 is CASSQTGFSAYEQYF. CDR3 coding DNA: TGTGCCAGCAGTCAAACAGGGTTTAGCGCCTACGAGCAGTACTTC.

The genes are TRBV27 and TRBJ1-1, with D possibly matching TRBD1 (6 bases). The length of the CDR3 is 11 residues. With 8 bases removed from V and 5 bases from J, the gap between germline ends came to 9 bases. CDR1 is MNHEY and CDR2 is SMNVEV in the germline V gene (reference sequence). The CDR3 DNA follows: TGTGCCAGCGGGAGGGGGACTGAAGCTTTCTTT. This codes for CASGRGTEAFF.

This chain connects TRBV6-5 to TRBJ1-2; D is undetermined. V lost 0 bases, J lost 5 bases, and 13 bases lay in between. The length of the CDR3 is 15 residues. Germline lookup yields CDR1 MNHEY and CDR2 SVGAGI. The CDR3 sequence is CASSYSLGLYYGYTF. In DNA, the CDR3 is TGTGCCAGCAGTTACTCTCTGGGCCTCTATTATGGCTACACCTTC.

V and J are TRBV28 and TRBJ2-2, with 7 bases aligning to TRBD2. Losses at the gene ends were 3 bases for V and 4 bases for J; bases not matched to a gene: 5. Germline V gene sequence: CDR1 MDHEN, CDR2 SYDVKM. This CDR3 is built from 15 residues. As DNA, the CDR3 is TGTGCCAGCAGTTTGTGGGAGCGGGGCACCGGGGAGCTGTTTTTT. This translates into CASSLWERGTGELFF.

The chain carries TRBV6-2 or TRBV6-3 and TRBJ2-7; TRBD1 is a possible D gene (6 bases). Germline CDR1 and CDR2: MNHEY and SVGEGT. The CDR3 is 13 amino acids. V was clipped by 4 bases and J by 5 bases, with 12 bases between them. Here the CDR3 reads CASSSRGGNEQYF. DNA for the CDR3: TGTGCCAGCAGTTCTCGAGGGGGTAACGAGCAGTACTTC.

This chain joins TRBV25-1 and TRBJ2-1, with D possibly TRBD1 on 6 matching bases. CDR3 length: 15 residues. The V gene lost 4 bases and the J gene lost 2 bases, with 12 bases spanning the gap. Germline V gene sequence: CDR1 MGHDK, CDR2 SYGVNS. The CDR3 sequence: CASSVRGQAYNEQFF. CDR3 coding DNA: TGTGCCAGCAGTGTTCGGGGACAAGCCTACAATGAGCAGTTCTTC.

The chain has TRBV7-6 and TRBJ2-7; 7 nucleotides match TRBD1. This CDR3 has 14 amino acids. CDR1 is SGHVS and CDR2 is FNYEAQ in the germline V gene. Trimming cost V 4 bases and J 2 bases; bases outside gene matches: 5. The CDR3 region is CASSSTGPPYEQYF. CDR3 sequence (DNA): TGTGCCAGCAGCTCGACAGGGCCACCCTACGAGCAGTACTTC.

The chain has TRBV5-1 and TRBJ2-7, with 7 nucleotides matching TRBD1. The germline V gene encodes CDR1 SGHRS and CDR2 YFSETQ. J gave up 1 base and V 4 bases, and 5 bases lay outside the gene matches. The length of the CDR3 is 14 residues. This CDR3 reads CASSLTGQSYEQYF. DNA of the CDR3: TGCGCCAGCAGCCTGACAGGGCAGTCCTACGAGCAGTACTTC. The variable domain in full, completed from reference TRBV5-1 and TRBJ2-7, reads KAGVTQTPRYLIKTRGQQVTLSCSPISGHRSVSWYQQTPGQGLQFLFEYFSETQRNKGNFPGRFSGRQFSNSRSEMNVSTLELGDSALYLCASSLTGQSYEQYFGPGTRLTVT.